This TCR beta chain was profiled in a study of T-cell memory formation after mild COVID-19. Broader study findings: Within pre-infection memory, some responding clones were found, suggesting cross-reactive memory joined. The study found balanced CD4/CD8 in clones contracting day 15 to 85 and a CD4+ lean in later expanders.

This clonotype has more than one count but fewer than ten. Antigen: not known. MiXCR, run by TCRdb on the 5' RACE reads, gives a single entry per CDR3 protein. The table records about half a million distinct CDR3 sequences, 18% of them present only once. CDR1 is KGHSH and CDR2 is LQKENI in the germline V gene. This CDR3 has 17 amino acids. Trimming removed 4 bases from V and 4 bases from J; junction bases left unmatched: 13. This sequence joins TRBV18 and TRBJ1-5; 7 bases map to TRBD1. The specimen was PBMCs or a T cell subset sorted from them (not recorded which). The clonotype comes from an adult woman who had mild COVID-19 (a few samples of this study predate the infection). Cell type and time point are not known. The CDR3 sequence: CASSRTGRGSRNQPQHF. CDR3 sequence (DNA): TGTGCCAGCTCACGGACAGGAAGGGGCTCGCGGAATCAGCCCCAGCATTTT.